Listed below are T cell receptor beta chains from one sample, sequenced in a study of cytomegalovirus exposure and HLA in healthy donors. Measured with immunoSEQ multiplex PCR; TCRdb has only the in-frame clones, and not every one. Among 300,000 to 450,000 clones listed, 75% to 90% were seen once. The sequenced material came from PBMCs. The receptors originated from a woman aged 18-29 years in good health and CMV-seronegative. The CDR3 runs from the conserved cysteine through the conserved F or W. Rows give clone size only sometimes, using once, few, many, or a class for an expanded clone.

j_call,v_call,clone_size,cdr3_aa
TRBJ2-7,TRBV27,-,CASSINFPPREQYF
TRBJ2-1,TRBV7-9,few,CASSSFDRVGHEQFF
TRBJ1-1,TRBV28,-,CASSLPYTEAFF
TRBJ1-5,TRBV6-5,-,CASMARTNHQPQHF
TRBJ2-7,TRBV9,-,CASSPPIGTQGEQYF
TRBJ2-3,TRBV28,once,CASSIRNTQYF
TRBJ2-1,TRBV19,once,CASSTGLVINEQFF
TRBJ1-2,TRBV6-5,-,CASSGVGGYTF
TRBJ2-1,TRBV5-1,once,CASSAPVAGGHGYNEQFF
TRBJ2-7,TRBV6-1,-,CASSRTEQYF
TRBJ1-1,TRBV2,-,CASSEEGLWGTPGAEAFF
TRBJ2-1,TRBV4-1,-,CASSQDAGDNEQFF
TRBJ2-7,TRBV28,-,CASSRTTGDGEQYF
TRBJ2-7,TRBV11-2,few,CASSHSSGIYEQYF
TRBJ2-3,TRBV5-6,-,CASSSSGGTDTQYF
TRBJ2-1,TRBV29-1,-,CSVEGVLAVSYNEQFF
TRBJ1-5,TRBV5-3,-,CARSPKSPQHF
TRBJ2-7,TRBV6-5,-,CASSSRQPLGEQYF
TRBJ1-1,TRBV6-1,-,CASSERTEAFF
TRBJ1-1,TRBV6-5,-,CASRTGVASESAFF
TRBJ2-1,TRBV25-1,-,CASSGNIYNEQFF
TRBJ1-1,TRBV7-3,-,CASSLEEGTEAFF
TRBJ2-1,TRBV4-2,-,CASNSGNNWEQFF
TRBJ2-5,TRBV7-9,-,CASSPIAGGRETQYF
TRBJ2-7,TRBV11-3,few,CASSLAGQYEQYF
TRBJ1-1,TRBV29-1,-,CSVDPGGVTEAFF
TRBJ2-2,TRBV7-8,-,CASSLDGAGELFF
TRBJ2-5,TRBV5-4,few,CASSPFGGGGQETQYF
TRBJ2-7,TRBV20-1,few,CSANSLAEQYF
TRBJ2-6,TRBV6-4,many,CASSEVSSSSGANVLTF
TRBJ1-2,TRBV9,-,CASSGRHKDYGYTF
TRBJ1-2,TRBV5-1,-,CASSLAGVDRNGYTF
TRBJ1-1,TRBV14,-,CASSQSRQGTEAFF
TRBJ2-7,TRBV28,-,CASSLRSGLAGDEQYF
TRBJ2-2,TRBV11-2,-,CASSLAWGGTNTGELFF
TRBJ1-4,TRBV6-6,-,CASSQARTSNEKLFF
TRBJ2-7,TRBV28,few,CASSLSPQGGYEQYF
TRBJ2-1,TRBV6-5,-,CASNPQGPSVNEQFF
TRBJ2-3,TRBV30,once,CAWTSEAPDTQYF
TRBJ2-5,TRBV6-5,once,CASSLNRGRWETQYF
TRBJ1-1,TRBV29-1,-,CSGRWQGAVPNTEAFF
TRBJ2-1,TRBV9,-,CASSVLAGLNNEQFF
TRBJ1-2,TRBV7-2,-,CASSLVGPGANYGYTF
TRBJ1-1,TRBV7-9,-,CASSLRVQGSNTEAFF
TRBJ2-7,TRBV28,few,CASSIGTANEQYF
TRBJ2-1,TRBV2,-,CASRRETGSHEQFF
TRBJ2-3,TRBV28,-,CASSPWADDTQYF
TRBJ2-7,TRBV6-5,-,CASSYGHTYEQYF
TRBJ2-7,TRBV27,-,CASRSGGKEQYF
TRBJ1-5,TRBV19,-,CASSPTNNQPQHF
TRBJ1-5,TRBV28,few,CASSPLGLGAIGDQPQHF
TRBJ1-1,TRBV7-9,once,CASSLGRTTTPEAFF
TRBJ1-5,TRBV15,once,CATSVDQGFNQPQHF
TRBJ1-2,TRBV6-4,-,CASRQTGSNYGYTF
TRBJ2-5,TRBV7-8,-,CASSWVTSGGERKSKTQYF
TRBJ1-2,TRBV4-1,-,CASSQDSGGAYGYTF
TRBJ2-5,TRBV6-5,-,CASSPSSGRETQYF